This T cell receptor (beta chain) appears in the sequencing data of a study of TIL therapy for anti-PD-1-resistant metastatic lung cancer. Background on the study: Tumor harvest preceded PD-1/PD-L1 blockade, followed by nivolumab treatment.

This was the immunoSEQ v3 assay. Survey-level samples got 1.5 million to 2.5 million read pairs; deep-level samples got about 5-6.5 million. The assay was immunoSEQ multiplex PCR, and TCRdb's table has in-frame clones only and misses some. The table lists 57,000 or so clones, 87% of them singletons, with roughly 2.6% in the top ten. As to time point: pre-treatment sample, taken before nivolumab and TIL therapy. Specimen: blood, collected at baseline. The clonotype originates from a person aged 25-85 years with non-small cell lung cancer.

The DNA for the CDR3 is TGTGCCAGCAGCCCTCATGGGTTAGCGGAATCGAACACCGGGGAGCTGTTTTTT. Amino acids: CASSPHGLAESNTGELFF. The chain links TRBV7-2 to TRBJ2-2, with TRBD2 as a possible D gene (6 bases). Germline values: CDR1 SGHTA, CDR2 FQGNSA. This CDR3 spans 18 amino acids. Deletions cut 5 bases from V and 0 bases from J, with 19 bases between.